What follows are 28 T cell receptor beta chains derived from one specimen sequenced in a study of lymphopenia after photon versus proton radiotherapy. The repertoire was sequenced with immunoSEQ multiplex PCR; TCRdb's copy has only in-frame clones and lacks some. This sample has some 31,000 clones, with 75% to 90% found just once. Sequencing used peripheral blood, obtained from a patient treated with proton-based radiotherapy. The receptors were gathered from a woman in her seventies with pancreatic cancer.

V is TRBV9 and J is TRBJ1-3; TRBD1 matches 8 bases. Germline CDR1 SGDLS, CDR2 YYNGEE. Losses at the gene ends were 4 bases for V and 5 bases for J; bases not matched to a gene: 11. The CDR3 is made up of 16 amino acids. This CDR3 is CASSSTTGAARNTIYF. CDR3 nucleotides: TGTGCCAGCAGCTCTACGACAGGGGCGGCCAGAAACACCATATATTTT.

This chain joins TRBV20-1 and TRBJ1-5, with D possibly matching TRBD1 (5 bases). V was pared by 3 bases and J by 9 bases, with 9 bases between. CDR3 length equals 11 residues. The germline V gene has CDR1 DFQATT and CDR2 SNEGSKA (reference sequence). The CDR3 DNA is TGCAGTGCTAGTAGGGGAGGGCCCCAGCATTTT. As protein: CSASRGGPQHF.

The chain recombines TRBV6-5 with TRBJ2-7; tentatively, D is TRBD1 (6 bases). The V gene's germline CDR1 is MNHEY and CDR2 SVGAGI. Trimming took off 6 bases at V and 0 bases at J, with 12 bases between the two ends. The CDR3 has 14 amino acids. CDR3 sequence reads: CASSPQGFSYEQYF. DNA of the CDR3: TGTGCCAGCAGCCCACAGGGATTCTCCTACGAGCAGTACTTC.

V usage is TRBV2 and J usage is TRBJ1-1, with TRBD1 matching 7 bases. Trimming took 6 bases from V and 2 from J; bases not matched to a gene: 12. There are 16 residues in the CDR3. Germline V gene sequence: CDR1 SNHLY, CDR2 FYNNEI. For the CDR3, the DNA is TGTGCCAGCAGGGGAACAGGGGTCACGCTTAACACTGAAGCTTTCTTT. This translates into CASRGTGVTLNTEAFF.

The genes are TRBV28 and TRBJ1-2; the match to TRBD1 covers 9 bases. Germline values: CDR1 MDHEN, CDR2 SYDVKM. The trim removed 1 base at V and 6 bases at J, leaving 12 bases unmatched. The CDR3 extends over 17 amino acids. The CDR3 sequence is CASSLLEKGQGFHGYTF. Here the CDR3 DNA reads TGTGCCAGCAGTTTATTAGAAAAGGGACAGGGCTTCCATGGCTACACCTTC.

This clone has only one observation. This sequence joins TRBV19 and TRBJ2-1, with TRBD2 identical over 8 bases. Germline CDR1 and CDR2: LNHDA and SQIVND (reference sequence). V lost 3 bases and J lost 10; bases outside the gene matches: 20. CDR3 length: 18 amino acids. The CDR3 nucleotides read TGTGCCAGTAGTATGTTTTTGACTAGCGCCACCCTATACCCCGAGCAGTTCTTC. It specifies CASSMFLTSATLYPEQFF.

The chain has TRBV5-4 and TRBJ2-1, with 8 bases identical to TRBD2. This CDR3 has 14 residues. The ends lost 1 base at V and 7 bases at J; junction bases unmatched: 4. Germline lookup yields CDR1 SGHNT and CDR2 YYREEE (reference sequence). For the CDR3, the DNA is TGTGCCAGCAGCTTGTCTAGCGGGCGGAATGAGCAGTTCTTC. Translating gives CASSLSSGRNEQFF.

The chain joins TRBV28 to TRBJ1-6; tentative D call: TRBD1 (5 bases). Trimming cost V 7 bases and J 0 bases, with 7 bases left between them. CDR1 MDHEN and CDR2 SYDVKM come from the germline V gene. CDR3 size: 14 residues. This CDR3 is CASTGGSYNSPLHF. In nucleotides, the CDR3 is TGTGCCAGCACCGGGGGCTCCTATAATTCACCCCTCCACTTT.

This chain joins TRBV5-4 and TRBJ2-3, with a weak D call TRBD2 (6 bases). CDR3 length: 14 residues. The V end lost 2 bases, the J end lost 4 bases, and 11 bases lay between the germline ends. Germline V lookup: CDR1 SGHNT, CDR2 YYREEE (reference sequence). CDR3 nucleotide sequence: TGTGCCAGCAGCTTCGGGACTGGCGCAGATACGCAGTATTTT. Translating it yields CASSFGTGADTQYF.

This clone was counted between two and nine times. The V gene is TRBV15, the J gene TRBJ1-2, with 8 bases that match TRBD1. V dropped 0 bases and J dropped 4; count of bases not matched to a gene: 4. The CDR3 runs to 15 residues. CDR1 and CDR2 from the germline V gene are LNHNV and YYDKDF (reference sequence). This chain's CDR3 is CATSREGTGSYGYTF. CDR3 DNA: TGTGCCACCAGCAGAGAGGGGACAGGAAGCTATGGCTACACCTTC.

J is TRBJ2-3 and V is TRBV5-1, with D hard to call. V was cut by 4 bases and J by 6 bases, with 12 bases left in between. CDR1 is SGHRS, CDR2 YFSETQ, per germline. The CDR3 sequence is 13 residues long. The CDR3 DNA sequence: TGCGCCAGCAGCGGTTCTCCGCGGGATACGCAGTATTTT. This sequence encodes CASSGSPRDTQYF. The variable domain in full, completed from reference TRBV5-1 and TRBJ2-3, reads KAGVTQTPRYLIKTRGQQVTLSCSPISGHRSVSWYQQTPGQGLQFLFEYFSETQRNKGNFPGRFSGRQFSNSRSEMNVSTLELGDSALYLCASSGSPRDTQYFGPGTRLTVL.

The chain carries TRBV13 and TRBJ1-5; tentatively, D is TRBD1 (6 bases). V was cut by 6 bases and J by 7 bases, with 10 bases left in between. The CDR3 runs 12 residues. Germline lookup yields CDR1 PRHDT and CDR2 FYEKMQ (reference sequence). In nucleotides, the CDR3 is TGTGCCAGCAGTGTAAGGGGGCAGCCCCAGCATTTT. It specifies CASSVRGQPQHF.

The chain joins TRBV28 to TRBJ1-1; 8 bases agree with TRBD1. J was trimmed by 4 bases and V by 3 bases; bases with no gene match: 7. This CDR3 contains 15 residues. Germline CDR1 MDHEN, CDR2 SYDVKM. CDR3 DNA sequence: TGTGCCAGCAGTTTGGACAGGGACGATAGCACTGAAGCTTTCTTT. Translating gives CASSLDRDDSTEAFF.

This rearrangement joins TRBV5-1 to TRBJ2-2, with D perhaps TRBD2 (5 bases). Germline V gene data show CDR1 as SGHRS and CDR2 as YFSETQ. The CDR3 has 16 amino acids. The germline V and J ends were trimmed by 6 bases and 4 bases, with 19 bases remaining between them. This CDR3 is CASTERVVAGTGELFF. DNA of the CDR3: TGCGCCAGCACTGAGAGGGTAGTCGCAGGCACCGGGGAGCTGTTTTTT.

This clone was observed a handful of times. The chain has TRBV27 and TRBJ2-7; D is perhaps TRBD2 (5 bases). This CDR3 contains 14 residues. The germline gives CDR1 MNHEY, CDR2 SMNVEV (reference sequence). Trimming removed 8 bases at V and 0 bases at J, with 14 bases between. As DNA, the CDR3 is TGTGCCAGCGCAGGACTTTACCTCTCCTACGAGCAGTACTTC. Encoded protein: CASAGLYLSYEQYF.

This clone was seen only a few times. This chain joins TRBV6-1 and TRBJ2-7; tentative D call: TRBD2 (6 bases). This CDR3 region has 14 residues. The germline V and J ends were trimmed by 3 bases and 5 bases, with 14 bases remaining between them. Germline V gives CDR1 MNHNS, CDR2 SASEGT. The CDR3: CASSDTGTWNEQYF. The DNA of the CDR3 is TGTGCCAGCAGTGACACGGGGACTTGGAACGAGCAGTACTTC.

J is TRBJ1-5 and V is TRBV7-2; D not resolved. V lost 5 bases and J lost 8, with 13 bases in between. CDR3 length equals 13 residues. Germline V gene data show CDR1 as SGHTA and CDR2 as FQGNSA. CDR3 protein: CASSLPGSKPQHF. The CDR3 nucleotides are TGTGCCAGCAGCCTCCCCGGGAGTAAGCCCCAGCATTTT.

In its sample, this clone was seen once. This chain joins TRBV6-6 and TRBJ1-1, with a tentative D call TRBD1 (5 bases). The CDR3 spans 15 residues. Trimming shortened V by 4 bases and J by 4 bases, and 16 bases separated the two germline ends. Per germline, CDR1 MNHNY and CDR2 SVGAGI (reference sequence). CDR3 in DNA: TGTGCCAGCAGTTCCGGGGACGGGGGAGTCACTGAAGCTTTCTTT. This encodes CASSSGDGGVTEAFF.

The chain couples TRBV28 to TRBJ2-2; the match to TRBD2 covers 11 bases. The CDR3 has 17 residues. V trimming: 3 bases; J trimming: 4 bases; junction bases outside the gene matches: 7. CDR1 MDHEN and CDR2 SYDVKM come from the germline V gene. In DNA form, the CDR3 reads TGTGCCAGCAGTTTCGGTACTAGCGGGAGCACCACCGGGGAGCTGTTTTTT. Residues: CASSFGTSGSTTGELFF.

The chain joins TRBV25-1 to TRBJ2-7; D unresolved. V lost 4 bases and J 0 bases, leaving 4 bases between the germline ends. This CDR3 is built from 12 residues. Germline-derived CDR1 and CDR2 are MGHDK and SYGVNS. Written as DNA, the CDR3 is TGTGCCAGCAGTGGTGACTCCTACGAGCAGTACTTC. It encodes CASSGDSYEQYF.

In this sample, this clone turned up once. V usage is TRBV27 and J usage is TRBJ2-3, with 8 bases that match TRBD2. Germline V lookup: CDR1 MNHEY, CDR2 SMNVEV (reference sequence). The CDR3 runs to 16 residues. J was trimmed by 0 bases and V by 1 base; bases with no gene match: 3. The CDR3 DNA is TGTGCCAGCAGTTTATTACTAGCGGCTAGCACAGATACGCAGTATTTT. It translates to CASSLLLAASTDTQYF.

The chain has TRBV19 and TRBJ1-3; D may be TRBD1 (6 bases). The CDR3 length is 15 residues. Trimming removed 3 bases from V and 0 bases from J, with 9 bases in between. In germline, CDR1 is LNHDA, CDR2 SQIVND (reference sequence). The CDR3, as DNA: TGTGCCAGTAGTATCTCGGACAGCTCTGGAAACACCATATATTTT. The encoded protein is CASSISDSSGNTIYF.

The chain employs TRBV21-1 and TRBJ1-1. TRBV21-1 counts as a pseudogene. CDR3 length: 13 amino acids. For the CDR3, the DNA is TGTGCCAGCAGCAACCTGGGAAAGGCTGAAGCTTTCTTT. Protein product: CASSNLGKAEAFF.

There are a few counts of this clone. The chain is built from TRBV7-2 and TRBJ2-7; a possible D gene is TRBD2 (6 bases). The CDR3 totals 14 residues. Between the trimmed V and J ends, which lost 4 bases and 4 bases, there was a span of 14 bases. In germline, CDR1 is SGHTA, CDR2 FQGNSA. The CDR3 region is CASSWTIGEYEQYF. DNA for the CDR3: TGTGCCAGCAGCTGGACTATTGGGGAATACGAGCAGTACTTC.

The chain carries TRBV28 and TRBJ1-1; the match to TRBD1 covers 11 bases. V lost 5 bases and J lost 3; bases outside the gene matches: 14. CDR1 is MDHEN and CDR2 is SYDVKM in the germline V gene. The CDR3 sequence is 18 residues long. CDR3: CASSALGQGAKGDTEAFF. Written as DNA, the CDR3 is TGTGCCAGCAGTGCCCTCGGACAGGGGGCAAAGGGGGACACTGAAGCTTTCTTT.

This chain links TRBV11-3 with TRBJ2-3, with TRBD1 matching over 7 bases. V was clipped by 5 bases and J by 2 bases; unmatched bases: 13. CDR1 is SGHNT and CDR2 is YENEEA in the germline V gene. The CDR3 is made up of 17 amino acids. The CDR3 region is CASSGRPGTAYTDTQYF. As DNA, the CDR3 is TGTGCCAGCAGCGGTCGGCCCGGGACAGCCTACACAGATACGCAGTATTTT.

The gene calls are TRBV5-1 and TRBJ2-2; D gene ambiguous. The CDR3 runs 14 residues. Germline V CDR1 and CDR2: SGHRS, YFSETQ. Between the trimmed V and J ends, which lost 1 base and 3 bases, there was a span of 7 bases. The DNA of the CDR3 is TGCGCCAGCAGCTTGCGAGTGGACACCGGGGAGCTGTTTTTT. Protein sequence: CASSLRVDTGELFF. Drawing the rest from reference TRBV5-1 and TRBJ2-2, the complete variable domain is KAGVTQTPRYLIKTRGQQVTLSCSPISGHRSVSWYQQTPGQGLQFLFEYFSETQRNKGNFPGRFSGRQFSNSRSEMNVSTLELGDSALYLCASSLRVDTGELFFGEGSRLTVL.

The chain is built from TRBV6-5 and TRBJ2-3; 12 bases fit TRBD2. CDR1 is MNHEY and CDR2 is SVGAGI in the germline V gene. The V and J ends lost 7 bases and 5 bases, in that order; junction bases with no gene match: 4. The CDR3 runs 14 residues. CDR3 protein: CASTGLAGLDTQYF. CDR3 DNA: TGTGCCAGCACCGGACTAGCGGGATTAGATACGCAGTATTTT.